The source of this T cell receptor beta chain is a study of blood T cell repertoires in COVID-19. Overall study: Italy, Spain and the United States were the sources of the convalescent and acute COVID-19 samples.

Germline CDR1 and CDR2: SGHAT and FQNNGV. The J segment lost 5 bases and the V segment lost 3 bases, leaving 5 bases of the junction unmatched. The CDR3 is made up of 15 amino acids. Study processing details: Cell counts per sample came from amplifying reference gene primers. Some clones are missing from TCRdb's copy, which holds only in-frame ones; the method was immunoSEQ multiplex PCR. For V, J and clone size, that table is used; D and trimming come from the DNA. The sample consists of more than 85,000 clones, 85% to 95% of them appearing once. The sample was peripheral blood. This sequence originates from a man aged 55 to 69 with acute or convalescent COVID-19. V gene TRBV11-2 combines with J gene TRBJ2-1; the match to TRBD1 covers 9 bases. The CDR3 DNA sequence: TGTGCCAGCAGCTTCAGGACAGGGGAAAACAATGAGCAGTTCTTC. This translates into CASSFRTGENNEQFF.